This T cell receptor (beta chain) stems from a study of T cell clonotyping in hematopoietic cell transplantation. Study information: Recipients' pretransplant samples followed cytoreduction.

Time point of the sample: recipient sample about 28 days before transplant, after cytoreduction. Study results and caveats: Recipient TCR diversity dropped after transplant; expanded clonotypes rose from day 30 to 180. Without cell sorting, CD4 versus CD8 contributions remain unresolved.

The assay was immunoSEQ multiplex PCR, and TCRdb's table has in-frame clones only and misses some. The data hold about 41,000 clones, with roughly 85% observed a single time. Details on this clone: The antigen is undetermined.

This clonotype was sampled from a man between 60 and 70 years old with myelodysplastic syndrome. Some clones in this sample may be carry-over from other donors' samples. Source: peripheral blood mononuclear cells, taken before stem cell transplant.

The CDR3, as DNA: TGTGCCAGCGCAAGGGGACAGGCCAATTCACCCCTCCACTTT. Amino acid sequence: CASARGQANSPLHF. The V gene is TRBV27, the J gene TRBJ1-6; the match to TRBD1 covers 8 bases. The CDR3 consists of 14 residues. V lost 8 bases and J lost 7; bases outside the gene matches: 7. CDR1 is MNHEY, CDR2 SMNVEV, per germline (reference sequence).